The clone carrying this T cell receptor beta chain appeared many times. The antigen remains unidentified. The sample comes from a study of neurological immune-mediated disorders. Whole-study findings and limits: The study found the most TCR clonal expansion in HTLV-1-associated myelopathy and the least in multiple sclerosis, below healthy controls. None of the CDR3 amino acid sequences of expanded clones recurred across subjects, suggesting private repertoires in all groups.

Germline V gives CDR1 SGHKS, CDR2 YYEKEE (reference sequence). The CDR3 length is 17 residues. V was clipped by 4 bases and J by 1 base; unmatched bases: 6. The team produced cDNA through 5'RACE using 10-nucleotide random UMIs. TCRdb re-called the 5' RACE reads through MiXCR, storing one row per CDR3 protein. The data contain some 27,000 distinct CDR3 sequences, under 30% of them seen just once; the ten biggest clones take up 25% to 30%. The cell input for sorted libraries was about a million, and those cells were CD4+ or CD8+ T cells. The receptor comes from a middle-aged man with HTLV-1-associated myelopathy (HAM/TSP). The chain couples TRBV5-5 to TRBJ2-1; TRBD2 aligns across 12 bases. The sample comprised CD4+ T cells from blood. The CDR3 protein is CASSRTSGDFSYNEQFF. The CDR3 coding sequence is TGTGCCAGCAGCAGGACTAGCGGGGATTTTTCCTACAATGAGCAGTTCTTC. The full variable domain, in which reference TRBV5-5 and TRBJ2-1 provide the parts outside the CDR3, is DAGVTQSPTHLIKTRGQQVTLRCSPISGHKSVSWYQQVLGQGPQFIFQYYEKEERGRGNFPDRFSARQFPNYSSELNVNALLLGDSALYLCASSRTSGDFSYNEQFFGPGTRLTVL.